The 29 T cell receptor beta chains below were found in one sample sequenced in a study of cytotoxic CD8 clonotypes in ibrutinib-treated CLL. Sequencing was performed with immunoSEQ multiplex PCR; in TCRdb, only in-frame clones are kept and a portion is missing. This sample has 250,000 or so clones, with under 75% found just once. Sequencing used PBMCs, obtained after 24 months of ibrutinib treatment. Source of these receptors: a human donor with chronic lymphocytic leukemia.

This chain links TRBV18 with TRBJ2-7; 9 bases fit TRBD1. Germline CDR1 KGHSH, CDR2 LQKENI. This CDR3 spans 15 amino acids. Germline trimming cut 4 bases from V and 7 bases from J; bases unmatched to any gene: 11. The DNA of the CDR3 is TGTGCCAGCTCACTTAACCCGGGACAGGGAGGAGAGCAGTACTTC. This codes for CASSLNPGQGGEQYF.

This chain uses TRBV6-5 with TRBJ1-5; D is uncertain. The germline gives CDR1 MNHEY, CDR2 SVGAGI. With 2 bases removed from V and 3 bases from J, the gap between germline ends came to 8 bases. The CDR3 sequence is 14 residues long. The CDR3 bases are TGTGCCAGCAGTTACCTGGCCCCCAATCAGCCCCAGCATTTT. It is translated as CASSYLAPNQPQHF.

V and J are TRBV19 and TRBJ2-7, with TRBD2 as a possible D gene (7 bases). Germline lookup yields CDR1 LNHDA and CDR2 SQIVND (reference sequence). V lost 0 bases to trimming and J lost 4 bases, with 10 bases between them. The CDR3 is 14 residues long. The CDR3 region is CASSIDRGAYEQYF. CDR3 coding DNA: TGTGCCAGTAGTATAGATCGGGGGGCGTACGAGCAGTACTTC.

V is TRBV19 and J is TRBJ1-2, with 7 bases identical to TRBD1. Trimming cost V 5 bases and J 2 bases; bases outside gene matches: 11. The germline V gene encodes CDR1 LNHDA and CDR2 SQIVND (reference sequence). The CDR3 spans 16 residues. Written as DNA, the CDR3 is TGTGCCAGTAGTCCTCAAAGCGGGACAGTCAACTATGGCTACACCTTC. Its translation is CASSPQSGTVNYGYTF.

The rearrangement links TRBV27 to TRBJ2-7; no reliable D call. The CDR3 sequence is 14 residues long. Germline-derived CDR1 and CDR2 are MNHEY and SMNVEV (reference sequence). V was clipped by 3 bases and J by 2 bases, with 11 bases between them. The CDR3 sequence is CASSLNSFAYEQYF. In nucleotides, the CDR3 is TGTGCCAGCAGTTTGAACTCCTTCGCCTACGAGCAGTACTTC.

V and J are TRBV18 and TRBJ1-2; the match to TRBD1 covers 7 bases. Germline V lookup: CDR1 KGHSH, CDR2 LQKENI. CDR3 length: 14 residues. V lost 4 bases, J lost 8 bases, and 10 bases stayed unmatched. CDR3 sequence reads: CASSLLDREKGYTF. The DNA for the CDR3 is TGTGCCAGCTCACTTCTCGACAGGGAAAAAGGCTACACCTTC.

CDR3 coding DNA: TGCGCCAGCGCACTAGCGGGAAACAGGGAGCTGTTTTTT. This translates into CASALAGNRELFF. J is TRBJ2-2 and V is TRBV5-1; TRBD2 aligns across 10 bases. Unmatched junction bases numbered 6, after V lost 7 bases and J lost 9 bases. The CDR3 extends over 13 amino acids. Germline values: CDR1 SGHRS, CDR2 YFSETQ. The full variable domain, in which reference TRBV5-1 and TRBJ2-2 provide the parts outside the CDR3, is KAGVTQTPRYLIKTRGQQVTLSCSPISGHRSVSWYQQTPGQGLQFLFEYFSETQRNKGNFPGRFSGRQFSNSRSEMNVSTLELGDSALYLCASALAGNRELFFGEGSRLTVL.

The chain has TRBV5-1 and TRBJ2-5; 7 nucleotides line up with TRBD1. J lost 2 bases, V lost 2 bases, and 3 bases had no gene match. The V gene's germline CDR1 is SGHRS and CDR2 YFSETQ. This CDR3 spans 14 amino acids. DNA for the CDR3: TGCGCCAGCAGCTTCGGGGACAGACAAGAGACCCAGTACTTC. It encodes CASSFGDRQETQYF.

This clone was seen just once. This chain links TRBV10-3 with TRBJ1-2; unclear D gene. Germline loops: CDR1 ENHRY, CDR2 SYGVKD. With 2 bases removed from V and 6 bases from J, the gap between germline ends came to 10 bases. The CDR3 runs 13 residues. CDR3 loop: CAISENRRDGYTF. In nucleotides, the CDR3 is TGTGCCATCAGTGAGAACAGACGGGATGGCTACACCTTC.

This clone was recorded a few times. The same CDR3 can be traced to other DNA sequences in this sample. The genes are TRBV9 and TRBJ2-3; D unresolved. Germline CDR1 SGDLS, CDR2 YYNGEE. Trimming cost V 0 bases and J 3 bases, with 11 bases left between them. CDR3 length equals 15 residues. The CDR3 sequence: CASSVVPRSTDTQYF. CDR3 DNA: TGTGCCAGCAGCGTAGTTCCCCGGAGTACAGATACGCAGTATTTT.

The J gene is TRBJ2-5, the V gene TRBV7-9; 13 bases line up with TRBD2. V dropped 5 bases and J dropped 2; count of bases not matched to a gene: 5. CDR1 and CDR2 from the germline V gene are SEHNR and FQNEAQ (reference sequence). The CDR3 runs to 16 residues. CDR3 nucleotide sequence: TGTGCCAGCAGCGTTAGACTAGCGGGAGGACAAGAGACCCAGTACTTC. Translating it yields CASSVRLAGGQETQYF.

J is TRBJ2-2 and V is TRBV20-1; D gene ambiguous. V was cut by 0 bases and J by 10 bases, with 6 bases left in between. CDR1 is DFQATT, CDR2 SNEGSKA, per germline (reference sequence). CDR3 length equals 11 residues. Here the CDR3 reads CSARDYPELFF. The CDR3 region has the DNA TGCAGTGCTAGAGATTATCCGGAGCTGTTTTTT.

The V call is TRBV7-3, the J call TRBJ2-3, with D possibly TRBD2 on 6 matching bases. CDR3 size: 14 residues. The germline V gene has CDR1 SGHTA and CDR2 FQGTGA. Trimming left V 5 bases short and J 3 bases short, with 12 bases between. CDR3 coding DNA: TGTGCCAGCAGCAGCGGGCAGAAAACAGATACGCAGTATTTT. Residues: CASSSGQKTDTQYF.

The genes are TRBV18 and TRBJ1-5, with D tentatively TRBD1 (5 bases). The CDR3 sequence is 18 residues long. The germline V gene has CDR1 KGHSH and CDR2 LQKENI. V gave up 2 bases and J gave up 9 bases, with 26 bases separating them. DNA for the CDR3: TGTGCCAGCTCACCAAGTCGGATGAACAGGATGCAATCATGGCCCCAGCATTTT. It encodes CASSPSRMNRMQSWPQHF.

The V gene is TRBV9, the J gene TRBJ1-5; D is uncertain. The CDR3 spans 15 residues. Trimming removed 0 bases at V and 6 bases at J, with 13 bases between. Germline CDR1 SGDLS, CDR2 YYNGEE. The CDR3 spells CASSVDPRGGQPQHF. For the CDR3, the DNA is TGTGCCAGCAGCGTAGACCCGAGAGGCGGTCAGCCCCAGCATTTT.

The chain links TRBV18 to TRBJ1-4; D is unresolved. This CDR3 has 16 residues. Trimming removed 0 bases at V and 8 bases at J, with 16 bases between. CDR1 and CDR2 (germline): KGHSH, LQKENI. CDR3 protein: CASSPPTETVEEKLFF. The CDR3, as DNA: TGTGCCAGCTCACCACCAACGGAAACAGTAGAGGAAAAACTGTTTTTT.

The rearrangement joins TRBV6-6 to TRBJ2-5, with 9 nucleotides matching TRBD1. CDR1 MNHNY and CDR2 SVGAGI come from the germline V gene (reference sequence). This CDR3 comprises 11 residues. After removal of 5 bases from V and 9 bases from J, the junction contained 1 base not matched to a gene. CDR3 protein: CASSDRGAQYF. The CDR3 DNA follows: TGTGCCAGCAGTGACAGGGGGGCCCAGTACTTC.

The V and J genes are TRBV19 and TRBJ2-7; TRBD1 matches 10 bases. The CDR3 runs 15 residues. The J segment lost 2 bases and the V segment lost 3 bases, leaving 4 bases of the junction unmatched. The V gene's germline CDR1 is LNHDA and CDR2 SQIVND (reference sequence). The CDR3 sequence is CASSIRGQGAYEQYF. The CDR3 nucleotides read TGTGCCAGTAGTATTAGAGGACAGGGGGCCTACGAGCAGTACTTC.

This chain joins TRBV7-2 and TRBJ2-7, with D uncertain. The CDR3 spans 13 residues. Deletions cut 3 bases from V and 0 bases from J, with 6 bases between. CDR1 SGHTA and CDR2 FQGNSA come from the germline V gene. This chain's CDR3 is CASSFANSYEQYF. In DNA, the CDR3 is TGTGCCAGCAGCTTCGCAAACTCCTACGAGCAGTACTTC.

In this sample, this clone turned up a few times. For the CDR3, the DNA is TGTGCCAGCTCACGGGGACTAGCGGGAGAAAACTGGCAGTACTTC. It specifies CASSRGLAGENWQYF. The chain uses TRBV18 and TRBJ2-7, with TRBD2 matching 14 bases. V shed 4 bases and J 9 bases; nucleotides not matched to a gene: 8. The CDR3 runs 15 residues. Germline V lookup: CDR1 KGHSH, CDR2 LQKENI.

Comment on this clone: Distinct nucleotide sequences in the sample also encode this CDR3. The chain links TRBV5-1 to TRBJ2-5; D gene unclear. V lost 5 bases and J lost 2, with 10 bases in between. The CDR3 contains 13 residues. Germline CDR1 SGHRS, CDR2 YFSETQ. In DNA form, the CDR3 reads TGCGCCAGCAGTTTAAATTCTCAAGAGACCCAGTACTTC. Its protein product is CASSLNSQETQYF.

This clone was detected a few times. This chain joins TRBV27 and TRBJ2-1, with a possible D match to TRBD2 (6 bases). CDR1 is MNHEY, CDR2 SMNVEV, per germline (reference sequence). This CDR3 contains 12 residues. Trimming took 9 bases from V and 5 from J, leaving 11 bases between them. CDR3 bases: TGTGCCAGTCTTGGAGGGCACAATGAGCAGTTCTTC. Protein: CASLGGHNEQFF.

The chain employs TRBV10-2 and TRBJ1-5, with D perhaps TRBD1 (5 bases). The CDR3 is 13 residues long. The germline CDR1 and CDR2 sequences are WSHSY and SAAADI. V lost 4 bases to trimming and J lost 4 bases, with 8 bases between them. The CDR3 sequence is CASSAGRNQPQHF. DNA of the CDR3: TGCGCCAGCAGTGCGGGGCGGAATCAGCCCCAGCATTTT.

The V call is TRBV11-2, the J call TRBJ2-3; unclear D gene. The CDR3 consists of 16 residues. Trimming shortened V by 3 bases and J by 3 bases, and 16 bases separated the two germline ends. In germline, CDR1 is SGHAT, CDR2 FQNNGV. The CDR3, as DNA: TGTGCCAGCAGCTTCGGAACGGGCTCGGTGACAGATACGCAGTATTTT. Protein product: CASSFGTGSVTDTQYF. Looking up the rest from reference TRBV11-2 and TRBJ2-3 gives the full variable domain: EAGVAQSPRYKIIEKRQSVAFWCNPISGHATLYWYQQILGQGPKLLIQFQNNGVVDDSQLPKDRFSAERLKGVDSTLKIQPAKLEDSAVYLCASSFGTGSVTDTQYFGPGTRLTVL.

This chain links TRBV9 with TRBJ2-3, with D perhaps TRBD1 or TRBD2 (5 bases each). Germline CDR1 reads SGDLS; CDR2 reads YYNGEE. The CDR3 totals 16 residues. The germline V and J ends were trimmed by 3 bases and 2 bases, with 16 bases remaining between them. The CDR3 DNA reads TGTGCCAGCAGCGCCGAGGGGTTATCCCTCACAGATACGCAGTATTTT. This sequence encodes CASSAEGLSLTDTQYF.

The chain recombines TRBV28 with TRBJ1-2; D may be TRBD1 (6 bases). CDR1 MDHEN and CDR2 SYDVKM come from the germline V gene. V lost 2 bases, J lost 4 bases, and 17 bases lay in between. The CDR3 sequence is 16 residues long. The CDR3 nucleotides are TGTGCCAGCAGTTTACGGTGGGGGGGCGAAGCCTATGGCTACACCTTC. This encodes CASSLRWGGEAYGYTF.

The V call is TRBV27, the J call TRBJ2-1, with 8 positions matching TRBD2. The CDR3 runs 18 residues. Germline CDR1 and CDR2: MNHEY and SMNVEV (reference sequence). V was pared by 5 bases and J by 3 bases, with 15 bases of the junction left unmatched. CDR3 sequence: CASSPIALPAGDYNEQFF. In DNA form, the CDR3 reads TGTGCCAGCAGTCCTATCGCCCTACCAGCGGGGGACTACAATGAGCAGTTCTTC.

The rearrangement joins TRBV7-3 to TRBJ2-7; D perhaps matches TRBD2 (6 bases). Trimming took 5 bases from V and 0 from J, leaving 14 bases between them. CDR1 SGHTA and CDR2 FQGTGA come from the germline V gene. CDR3 size: 15 residues. The CDR3 nucleotides are TGTGCCAGCAGCCTGGAAGCGGGTCCCTCCTACGAGCAGTACTTC. This translates into CASSLEAGPSYEQYF.

The chain combines TRBV10-3 with TRBJ2-5; no definite D call. Germline V lookup: CDR1 ENHRY, CDR2 SYGVKD. V shed 0 bases and J shed 0 bases, with 8 bases lying between them. This CDR3 region has 15 residues. In DNA form, the CDR3 reads TGTGCCATCAGTGAGTCCGCCGAGTACCAAGAGACCCAGTACTTC. This gives the protein CAISESAEYQETQYF.